These T cell receptor beta chains were read from a single sample in a study of blood T cell repertoires in COVID-19. Measured with immunoSEQ multiplex PCR; TCRdb has only the in-frame clones, and not every one. The sample holds 150,000 or so clones; around 85% are singletons and the top ten take 0.63%. Sequencing input: peripheral blood. These receptors all come from a man between 60 and 70 years old with COVID-19, enrolled during active disease. Each CDR3 is given with its conserved first and last residue. Each record gives: V gene, CDR3 length, J gene, clone size, D gene, CDR3 DNA, CDR3 protein. The D gene is left open where the match is weak. Expanded clones are given a class, and other clones once, few, many or no size at all.

V gene: TRBV2
CDR3 length: 13
J gene: TRBJ1-5
clone size: .
D gene: .
CDR3 DNA: TGTGCCAGCCAGTGGGGGGACGGTCAGCCCCAGCATTTT
CDR3 protein: CASQWGDGQPQHF

V gene: TRBV7-3
CDR3 length: 19
J gene: TRBJ2-6
clone size: .
D gene: .
CDR3 DNA: TGTGCCAGCAGCTTAAATTACGACAGAAAAGGCTCTGGGGCCAACGTCCTGACTTTC
CDR3 protein: CASSLNYDRKGSGANVLTF

V gene: TRBV5-1
CDR3 length: 12
J gene: TRBJ2-1
clone size: once
D gene: .
CDR3 DNA: TGCGCCAGCAGCTTGCTCTACAATGAGCAGTTCTTC
CDR3 protein: CASSLLYNEQFF

V gene: TRBV19
CDR3 length: 13
J gene: TRBJ2-2
clone size: .
D gene: TRBD1
CDR3 DNA: TGTGCCAGTAGTGGGACAGGGGCCGGGGAGCTGTTTTTT
CDR3 protein: CASSGTGAGELFF

V gene: TRBV5-1
CDR3 length: 15
J gene: TRBJ1-1
clone size: .
D gene: .
CDR3 DNA: TGCGCCAGCCACCGGGTCGAGGTCTCGAACACTGAAGCTTTCTTT
CDR3 protein: CASHRVEVSNTEAFF

V gene: TRBV7-3
CDR3 length: 16
J gene: TRBJ2-3
clone size: .
D gene: TRBD2
CDR3 DNA: TGTGCCAGCAGTTCCAATAGCGGGAGGATCTCAGATACGCAGTATTTT
CDR3 protein: CASSSNSGRISDTQYF

V gene: TRBV30
CDR3 length: 15
J gene: TRBJ2-3
clone size: .
D gene: .
CDR3 DNA: TGTGCCTGGAGTGTACTAGCAATAAACACAGATACGCAGTATTTT
CDR3 protein: CAWSVLAINTDTQYF

V gene: TRBV25-1
CDR3 length: 16
J gene: TRBJ1-1
clone size: .
D gene: TRBD1
CDR3 DNA: TGTGCCAGCAGTGAACCGAAGGGACAGCCGAACACTGAAGCTTTCTTT
CDR3 protein: CASSEPKGQPNTEAFF

V gene: TRBV25-1
CDR3 length: 13
J gene: TRBJ1-1
clone size: .
D gene: TRBD1
CDR3 DNA: TGTGCCAGCAGTGAAGGGACAGGGGGTCTGGCTTTCTTT
CDR3 protein: CASSEGTGGLAFF

V gene: TRBV7-2
CDR3 length: 15
J gene: TRBJ2-7
clone size: .
D gene: TRBD1
CDR3 DNA: TGTGCCAGCAGCCCACGGACAGGGGTCTCCTACGAGCAGTACTTC
CDR3 protein: CASSPRTGVSYEQYF

V gene: TRBV6-6
CDR3 length: 13
J gene: TRBJ1-5
clone size: once
D gene: TRBD1
CDR3 DNA: TGTGCCAGCAGACAACAGGGGTCGCAGCCCCAGCATTTT
CDR3 protein: CASRQQGSQPQHF

V gene: TRBV7-3
CDR3 length: 15
J gene: TRBJ2-4
clone size: .
D gene: .
CDR3 DNA: TGTGCCAGCAGCCCCAGTGGGGGACTCCTAAACATTCAGTACTTC
CDR3 protein: CASSPSGGLLNIQYF

V gene: TRBV19
CDR3 length: 15
J gene: TRBJ2-3
clone size: few
D gene: TRBD1
CDR3 DNA: TGTGCCAGTAGTATAGGGACAGGGAGAGCAGATACGCAGTATTTT
CDR3 protein: CASSIGTGRADTQYF

V gene: TRBV3-1/TRBV3-2
CDR3 length: 22
J gene: TRBJ1-6
clone size: .
D gene: TRBD1
CDR3 DNA: TGTGCCAGCAGCCAAAATTGTCCCCTTGGGGGACAGGGTTCATATCCAAATTCACCCCTCCACTTT
CDR3 protein: CASSQNCPLGGQGSYPNSPLHF

V gene: TRBV28
CDR3 length: 13
J gene: TRBJ1-5
clone size: .
D gene: .
CDR3 DNA: TGTGCCAGCAGGTCACAGGGTAATCAGCCCCAGCATTTT
CDR3 protein: CASRSQGNQPQHF

V gene: TRBV7-9
CDR3 length: 17
J gene: TRBJ2-1
clone size: .
D gene: TRBD2
CDR3 DNA: TGTGCCAGCAGCACAACCTTAGCGGGAGGCAAGTACAATGAGCAGTTCTTC
CDR3 protein: CASSTTLAGGKYNEQFF

V gene: TRBV7-9
CDR3 length: 13
J gene: TRBJ2-3
clone size: .
D gene: .
CDR3 DNA: TGTGCCAGCAGCGGGCCAGGGCCAGATACGCAGTATTTT
CDR3 protein: CASSGPGPDTQYF

V gene: TRBV20-1
CDR3 length: 14
J gene: TRBJ2-1
clone size: .
D gene: .
CDR3 DNA: TGCAGTGCTAGTCCCGGGATCCACTACAATGAGCAGTTCTTC
CDR3 protein: CSASPGIHYNEQFF

V gene: TRBV12-3/TRBV12-4
CDR3 length: 13
J gene: TRBJ2-7
clone size: .
D gene: .
CDR3 DNA: TGTGCCAGCAGTTGGAAGACAGTTCACGAGCAGTACTTC
CDR3 protein: CASSWKTVHEQYF

V gene: TRBV6-6
CDR3 length: 15
J gene: TRBJ1-2
clone size: .
D gene: TRBD1
CDR3 DNA: TGTGCCAGCAGTTCTAACGACAGGGGGCGGAATGGCTACACCTTC
CDR3 protein: CASSSNDRGRNGYTF

V gene: TRBV20-1
CDR3 length: 16
J gene: TRBJ1-5
clone size: .
D gene: TRBD1
CDR3 DNA: TGCAGTGCTATTGACCTATTCGGGACAGGCAATCAGCCCCAGCATTTT
CDR3 protein: CSAIDLFGTGNQPQHF

V gene: TRBV2
CDR3 length: 13
J gene: TRBJ2-7
clone size: once
D gene: .
CDR3 DNA: TGTGCCAGCCACCAGACAGGATCCTACGAGCAGTACTTC
CDR3 protein: CASHQTGSYEQYF

V gene: TRBV7-9
CDR3 length: 12
J gene: TRBJ1-2
clone size: .
D gene: .
CDR3 DNA: TGTGCCAGCAGCCCCGCCTTGCTAGGCTACACCTTC
CDR3 protein: CASSPALLGYTF

V gene: TRBV7-2
CDR3 length: 15
J gene: TRBJ1-6
clone size: .
D gene: TRBD1
CDR3 DNA: TGTGCCAGCAGCTTACTCGGACAGGATAATTCACCCCTCCACTTT
CDR3 protein: CASSLLGQDNSPLHF

V gene: TRBV6-1
CDR3 length: 14
J gene: TRBJ1-2
clone size: .
D gene: .
CDR3 DNA: TGTGCCAGCAGTGAAAGTCGGAGTAACTATGGCTACACCTTC
CDR3 protein: CASSESRSNYGYTF

V gene: TRBV7-6
CDR3 length: 15
J gene: TRBJ2-1
clone size: .
D gene: TRBD2
CDR3 DNA: TGTGCCAGCAGCTCCGCTAGCGGGAGTATCAATGAGCAGTTCTTC
CDR3 protein: CASSSASGSINEQFF

V gene: TRBV7-9
CDR3 length: 14
J gene: TRBJ1-3
clone size: few
D gene: .
CDR3 DNA: TGTGCCAGCAGCTACTGGACAGATAGAAACACCATATATTTT
CDR3 protein: CASSYWTDRNTIYF

V gene: TRBV24-1
CDR3 length: 15
J gene: TRBJ1-2
clone size: .
D gene: .
CDR3 DNA: TGTGCCACCAGTGATTTAGCCGGAGGGACCTATGGCTACACCTTC
CDR3 protein: CATSDLAGGTYGYTF

V gene: TRBV5-6
CDR3 length: 14
J gene: TRBJ1-1
clone size: few
D gene: .
CDR3 DNA: TGTGCCAGCAGCTACGGAGGAGTGCACACTGAAGCTTTCTTT
CDR3 protein: CASSYGGVHTEAFF